This is a list of T cell receptor beta chains from one sample in a study of blood T cells in healthy people across ages. TCRdb reanalysed the 5' RACE reads using MiXCR and keeps one entry per CDR3 protein. The table lists some 790,000 distinct CDR3 sequences, about 28% of them singletons, with 15% to 20% in the top ten. Source material: blood. These receptor sequences come from a woman of 80 years or more in good health. Both conserved end residues are part of each CDR3. The D gene is left open where the match is weak. A clone size is listed for some rows: how often the clone was seen (once, few, many), or a class if it is expanded.

J gene	clone size	V gene	D gene	CDR3 protein
TRBJ2-1	many	TRBV5-1	TRBD2	CASSQIAGGPKGDEQFF
TRBJ2-7	-	TRBV7-9	-	CASSLRTAQEAQYF
TRBJ2-1	many	TRBV4-1	-	CASSQQGGSYNEQFF
TRBJ1-1	-	TRBV5-6	-	CASIKKGMNTEAFF
TRBJ2-1	-	TRBV7-2	TRBD2	CATRTSGTNEQFF
TRBJ2-1	many	TRBV29-1	-	CSAVRAASYNEQFF
TRBJ2-1	-	TRBV19	TRBD2	CASSIRRGRTYNEQFF
TRBJ2-3	many	TRBV7-2	TRBD1	CASSLAIAGGVLNTQYF
TRBJ1-2	few	TRBV18	TRBD1	CASRLGQSNYGYTF
TRBJ2-5	many	TRBV4-3	-	CASSQDINRLQETQYF
TRBJ1-6	-	TRBV18	-	CASSSGGDNSPPHF
TRBJ1-1	many	TRBV12-3/TRBV12-4	TRBD1	CASSKGTVNTEAFF
TRBJ2-3	-	TRBV20-1	TRBD1	CSAFGTGRADTQYF
TRBJ2-3	-	TRBV11-2	TRBD1	CASSRVQGDSDTQYF
TRBJ2-1	many	TRBV12-3/TRBV12-4	-	CASSLMEGANEQFF
TRBJ1-1	-	TRBV30	-	CACRYRENTEAFF
TRBJ2-7	-	TRBV20-1	TRBD2	CSARGLAEVSYEQYF
TRBJ2-1	few	TRBV5-4	TRBD1	CASSLEQGGFNEQFF
TRBJ1-5	-	TRBV21-1	-	CASSKYWVGTGSPEISNQPQHF
TRBJ1-2	-	TRBV29-1	TRBD1	CSVGFRGQGGGYTF
TRBJ1-2	many	TRBV6-5	-	CASSYRRSPQYGYTF
TRBJ2-5	-	TRBV20-1	TRBD1	CSAPTGGRETQYF
TRBJ1-2	few	TRBV6-5	TRBD1	CASSRDRGPYYGYTF
TRBJ1-4	-	TRBV7-8	-	CASSSRLTGNNEKRFF
TRBJ1-2	few	TRBV7-2	-	CASSSIYDRVYTF
TRBJ1-2	-	TRBV3-1	-	CASSQGRGGMYGYTF
TRBJ2-7	-	TRBV28	-	CASSPLNYYEQYF